One sample yielded the 21 T cell receptor beta chains listed below, sequenced in a study of cytomegalovirus exposure and HLA in healthy donors. The PCR was carried out with 60 Vbeta primers and 13 Jbeta primers. TCRdb's table, derived via immunoSEQ multiplex PCR, lists solely in-frame clones and lacks some. The table shows about 120,000 clones, with about four fifths occurring only once. The sample was PBMCs. All receptors come from a female donor in good health and CMV-seropositive.

The chain recombines TRBV4-3 with TRBJ1-1; D may be TRBD1 (6 bases). The CDR3 consists of 15 residues. CDR1 and CDR2 (germline): LGHNA, YSLEER. Trimming left V 3 bases short and J 1 base short, with 12 bases between. CDR3 in amino acids: CASSHSGAGNTEAFF. The CDR3 DNA reads as TGCGCCAGCAGCCACTCAGGGGCTGGGAACACTGAAGCTTTCTTT.

This clone occurred a few times. This rearrangement joins TRBV28 to TRBJ2-7; 7 bases agree with TRBD2. The CDR3 is 15 amino acids. V was pared by 8 bases and J by 2 bases, with 12 bases of the junction left unmatched. Looked up from germline, CDR1 is MDHEN and CDR2 is SYDVKM. The CDR3 is CASGPVPGGTYEQYF. DNA of the CDR3: TGTGCCAGCGGACCAGTCCCGGGAGGCACCTACGAGCAGTACTTC. The full variable domain, rest sourced from reference TRBV28 and TRBJ2-7, is DVKVTQSSRYLVKRTGEKVFLECVQDMDHENMFWYRQDPGLGLRLIYFSYDVKMKEKGDIPEGYSVSREKKERFSLILESASTNQTSMYLCASGPVPGGTYEQYFGPGTRLTVT.

The chain couples TRBV18 to TRBJ1-5; the D gene is possibly TRBD1 (6 bases). The ends were cut back, 6 bases at V and 4 bases at J, with 10 bases in the middle. The CDR3 covers 13 residues. Germline values: CDR1 KGHSH, CDR2 LQKENI. The CDR3 loop reads CASSPGANQPQHF. The CDR3 region has the DNA TGTGCCAGCTCCCCAGGGGCAAATCAGCCCCAGCATTTT.

This clone was picked up a small number of times. The chain has TRBV6-5 and TRBJ1-1; D not certain. The CDR3 sequence is 12 residues long. V lost 5 bases and J 5 bases, leaving 9 bases between the germline ends. Germline assignment: CDR1 MNHEY and CDR2 SVGAGI. CDR3 DNA sequence: TGTGCCAGCAGTCGACTTGGAACTGAAGCTTTCTTT. Amino acids: CASSRLGTEAFF.

The chain is built from TRBV5-1 and TRBJ1-2; TRBD1 agrees at 7 bases. Looked up from germline, CDR1 is SGHRS and CDR2 is YFSETQ. The CDR3 loop spans 14 amino acids. The V and J ends lost 4 bases and 8 bases, in that order; junction bases with no gene match: 11. The CDR3 loop reads CASSNGTVLGGYTF. CDR3 in DNA: TGCGCCAGCAGCAACGGGACAGTCCTGGGAGGCTACACCTTC.

V is TRBV5-1 and J is TRBJ2-4, with 12 bases matching TRBD1. Germline-derived CDR1 and CDR2 are SGHRS and YFSETQ. The V gene end was trimmed by 4 bases and the J gene end by 16 bases; junction bases not matched to a gene: 9. This CDR3 region has 13 residues. This CDR3 reads CASSAGDRGLVYF. CDR3 in DNA: TGCGCCAGCAGCGCGGGGGACAGGGGGCTTGTCTACTTC.

The chain combines TRBV30 with TRBJ1-2, with unresolved D. This CDR3 region has 15 residues. The V and J ends lost 0 bases and 5 bases respectively, with 16 bases between them. Germline V CDR1 and CDR2: GTSNPN, SVGIG (reference sequence). The DNA of the CDR3 is TGTGCCTGGAGTGTACAATCTGGGTTCGGGTATGGCTACACCTTC. Translated, it gives CAWSVQSGFGYGYTF.

The chain combines TRBV4-3 with TRBJ2-4; tentative D call: TRBD2 (6 bases). The V and J ends lost 4 bases and 2 bases respectively, with 21 bases between them. The length of the CDR3 is 18 residues. CDR1 and CDR2 (germline): LGHNA, YSLEER. Here the CDR3 reads CASSLRWGDDLTKNIQYF. CDR3 in DNA: TGCGCCAGCAGCCTCCGGTGGGGGGATGACCTAACCAAAAACATTCAGTACTTC.

The chain carries TRBV14 and TRBJ1-2; D is uncertain. This CDR3 is built from 14 residues. V was shortened by 2 bases and J by 2 bases, with 9 bases between the two germline ends. The germline V gene encodes CDR1 SGHDN and CDR2 FVKESK. The CDR3 DNA sequence: TGTGCCAGCAGCCAAAAGAGCGGGAACTATGGCTACACCTTC. Translation gives CASSQKSGNYGYTF.

The chain couples TRBV27 to TRBJ1-2, with 10 bases fitting TRBD1. The CDR3 length is 16 residues. Losses at the gene ends were 2 bases for V and 4 bases for J; bases not matched to a gene: 7. Germline V gene data show CDR1 as MNHEY and CDR2 as SMNVEV (reference sequence). CDR3 coding DNA: TGTGCCAGCAGTTTAGGTACGGGACAGGGGCGCTATGGCTACACCTTC. Its protein is CASSLGTGQGRYGYTF.

This chain connects TRBV28 to TRBJ1-4; D perhaps matches TRBD1 (5 bases). The V gene's germline CDR1 is MDHEN and CDR2 SYDVKM. The ends were cut back, 3 bases at V and 8 bases at J, with 13 bases in the middle. The CDR3 covers 14 residues. Written as DNA, the CDR3 is TGTGCCAGCAGTTTTAGTGGGGCTGGGGAAAAACTGTTTTTT. It is translated as CASSFSGAGEKLFF.

As concerns this clone: Other nucleotide sequences from this sample produce the same CDR3. The chain employs TRBV10-3 and TRBJ2-3; D call uncertain. The germline CDR1 and CDR2 sequences are ENHRY and SYGVKD. The germline V and J ends were trimmed by 5 bases and 5 bases, with 5 bases remaining between them. The CDR3 has 11 residues. The CDR3 region is CAISTGDTQYF. The DNA for the CDR3 is TGTGCCATCAGTACCGGAGATACGCAGTATTTT.

The chain links TRBV6-5 to TRBJ2-7, with a possible D match to TRBD2 (7 bases). V was cut by 10 bases and J by 1 base, with 20 bases left in between. Looked up from germline, CDR1 is MNHEY and CDR2 is SVGAGI. The length of the CDR3 is 15 residues. Here the CDR3 DNA reads TGTGCCACGAGAAGGGGGACTACCTTTTCCTACGAGCAGTACTTC. Its protein product is CATRRGTTFSYEQYF.

The V gene is TRBV19, the J gene TRBJ1-1; TRBD1 is a possible D gene (5 bases). Per germline, CDR1 LNHDA and CDR2 SQIVND (reference sequence). The CDR3 covers 12 residues. The germline V and J ends were trimmed by 3 bases and 5 bases, with 7 bases remaining between them. The CDR3, as DNA: TGTGCCAGTAGTATGGGGGGGACTGAAGCTTTCTTT. As protein: CASSMGGTEAFF.

The rearrangement links TRBV4-2 to TRBJ2-1; 13 bases match TRBD2. The CDR3 runs to 16 residues. CDR1 is LGHNA, CDR2 YNFKEQ, per germline. V gave up 1 base and J gave up 7 bases; unmatched junction bases: 4. CDR3 protein: CASSQGGTSGENEQFF. CDR3 nucleotide sequence: TGTGCCAGCAGCCAAGGTGGGACTAGCGGGGAGAATGAGCAGTTCTTC.

The chain recombines TRBV4-2 with TRBJ2-1, with D unclear. The CDR3 runs 13 residues. The germline CDR1 and CDR2 sequences are LGHNA and YNFKEQ. Trimming left V 2 bases short and J 3 bases short, with 5 bases between. For the CDR3, the DNA is TGTGCCAGCAGCCAATTTAGCTACAATGAGCAGTTCTTC. Amino acid sequence: CASSQFSYNEQFF.

The V and J genes are TRBV5-1 and TRBJ2-7; 7 positions agree with TRBD1. Germline V gene sequence: CDR1 SGHRS, CDR2 YFSETQ. The CDR3 length is 14 residues. V gave up 4 bases and J gave up 2 bases; unmatched junction bases: 6. For the CDR3, the DNA is TGCGCCAGCAGCAGTGGACAGGAGCCCTACGAGCAGTACTTC. Translating gives CASSSGQEPYEQYF.

The chain has TRBV7-9 and TRBJ1-1, with unresolved D. From germline, CDR1 is SEHNR and CDR2 FQNEAQ (reference sequence). CDR3 size: 13 residues. Trimming removed 5 bases from V and 1 base from J, with 8 bases in between. The CDR3 DNA is TGTGCCAGCAGCCAAGAGGGGAACACTGAAGCTTTCTTT. Encoded protein: CASSQEGNTEAFF.

The sample holds one count of this clone. The rearrangement joins TRBV5-1 to TRBJ2-1; 8 bases are shared with TRBD1. Unmatched junction bases numbered 7, after V lost 4 bases and J lost 7 bases. Germline V gene sequence: CDR1 SGHRS, CDR2 YFSETQ. CDR3 length: 14 amino acids. CDR3 nucleotides: TGCGCCAGCAGCCAAGGACAGGGATGGAATGAGCAGTTCTTC. Its protein is CASSQGQGWNEQFF.

The rearrangement uses TRBV6-5 and TRBJ1-5; D unresolved. The CDR3 totals 14 residues. The ends were cut back, 0 bases at V and 3 bases at J, with 6 bases in the middle. Germline values: CDR1 MNHEY, CDR2 SVGAGI. As DNA, the CDR3 is TGTGCCAGCAGTTACTCGGCAGACAATCAGCCCCAGCATTTT. Translated, it gives CASSYSADNQPQHF.

The V and J genes are TRBV25-1 and TRBJ1-1; maybe TRBD1 (6 bases). This CDR3 has 15 amino acids. The V gene's germline CDR1 is MGHDK and CDR2 SYGVNS. Trimming removed 3 bases from V and 1 base from J, with 12 bases in between. CDR3 nucleotide sequence: TGTGCCAGCAGTGATCGGGGGGCGGCGAACACTGAAGCTTTCTTT. This translates into CASSDRGAANTEAFF.